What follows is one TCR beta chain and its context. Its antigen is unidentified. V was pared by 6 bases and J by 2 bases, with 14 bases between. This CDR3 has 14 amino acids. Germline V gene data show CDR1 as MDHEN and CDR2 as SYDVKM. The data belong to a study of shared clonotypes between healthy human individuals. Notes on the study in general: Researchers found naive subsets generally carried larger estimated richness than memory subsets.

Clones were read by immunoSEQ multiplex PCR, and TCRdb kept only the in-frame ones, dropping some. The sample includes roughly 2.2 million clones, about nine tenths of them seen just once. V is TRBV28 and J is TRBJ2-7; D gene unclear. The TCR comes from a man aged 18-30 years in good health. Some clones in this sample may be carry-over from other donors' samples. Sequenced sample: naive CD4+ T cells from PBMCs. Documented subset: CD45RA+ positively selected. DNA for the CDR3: TGTGCCAGCAGATCATCATTAGCCACCTACGAGCAGTACTTC. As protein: CASRSSLATYEQYF.